A single sample is the source of the 3 T cell receptor beta chains below, sequenced in a study of blood T cell repertoires in COVID-19. Sequencing was performed with immunoSEQ multiplex PCR; in TCRdb, only in-frame clones are kept and a portion is missing. The sample has some 150,000 clones, around 86% seen once; the top ten hold more than 6.5%. The specimen was peripheral blood. These TCRs come from a woman of 80 years or more in a cohort sampled during active or convalescent COVID-19.

This clone was counted only a few times. The CDR3: CASSSSNRPDNSPLHF. Written as DNA, the CDR3 is TGTGCCAGCAGTTCCTCGAACAGGCCAGATAATTCACCCCTCCACTTT. The rearrangement links TRBV27 to TRBJ1-6; maybe TRBD1 (5 bases). Trimming removed 4 bases from V and 5 bases from J, with 15 bases in between. Germline CDR1 MNHEY, CDR2 SMNVEV (reference sequence). This CDR3 has 16 amino acids.

V and J are TRBV5-1 and TRBJ2-7; 7 positions agree with TRBD1. The CDR3 is 14 residues long. CDR1 is SGHRS and CDR2 is YFSETQ in the germline V gene. After removal of 0 bases from V and 5 bases from J, the junction contained 5 bases not matched to a gene. The CDR3: CASSLGQGRDEQYF. The CDR3, as DNA: TGCGCCAGCAGCTTGGGACAGGGCAGAGACGAGCAGTACTTC.

This chain uses TRBV28 with TRBJ1-5, with TRBD1 identical over 8 bases. Germline V gives CDR1 MDHEN, CDR2 SYDVKM. With 6 bases clipped from V and 0 bases from J, the junction kept 10 bases outside the gene matches. The CDR3 runs 17 residues. The CDR3 nucleotides read TGTGCCAGCAGATCCGACAGGGGTGAAAATAGCAATCAGCCCCAGCATTTT. Translating it yields CASRSDRGENSNQPQHF. The full variable domain, in which reference TRBV28 and TRBJ1-5 provide the parts outside the CDR3, is DVKVTQSSRYLVKRTGEKVFLECVQDMDHENMFWYRQDPGLGLRLIYFSYDVKMKEKGDIPEGYSVSREKKERFSLILESASTNQTSMYLCASRSDRGENSNQPQHFGDGTRLSIL.